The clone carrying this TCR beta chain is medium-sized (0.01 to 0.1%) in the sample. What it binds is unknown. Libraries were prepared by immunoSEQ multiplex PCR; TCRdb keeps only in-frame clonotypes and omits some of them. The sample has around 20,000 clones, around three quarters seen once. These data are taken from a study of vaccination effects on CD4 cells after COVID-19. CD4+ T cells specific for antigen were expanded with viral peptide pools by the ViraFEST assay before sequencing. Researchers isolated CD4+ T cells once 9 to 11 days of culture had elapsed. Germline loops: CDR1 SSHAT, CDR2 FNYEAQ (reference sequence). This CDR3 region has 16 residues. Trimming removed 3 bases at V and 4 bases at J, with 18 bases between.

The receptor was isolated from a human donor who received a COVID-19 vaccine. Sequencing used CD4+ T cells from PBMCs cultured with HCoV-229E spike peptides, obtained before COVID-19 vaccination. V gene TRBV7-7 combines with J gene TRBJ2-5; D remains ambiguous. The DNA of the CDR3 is TGTGCCAGCAGCTTGGGCCGGCTAGTGGGTCCAGAGACCCAGTACTTC. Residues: CASSLGRLVGPETQYF.